This TCR beta chain was documented in a study of blood T cell repertoires in COVID-19. Study at large: Whether acute or convalescent, the COVID-19 samples came from the United States, Italy and Spain. Sample material is recorded as cDNA or gDNA derived from T cells, B-cell-depleted T cells, or PBMCs.

The germline V gene encodes CDR1 KGHDR and CDR2 SFDVKD. The V segment lost 4 bases and the J segment 7 bases; nucleotides outside the gene matches: 8. The CDR3 totals 15 residues. Authors' data handling: Estimation of nucleated cell counts was performed using reference gene primer amplification. Data came from immunoSEQ multiplex PCR; TCRdb stores just in-frame clones and leaves some out. V and J calls and clone size come straight from that table; D and trimming were deduced from the DNA. The sample includes around 150,000 clones, over 60% of them seen just once. The sequenced sample was peripheral blood. The sequence was collected from a woman aged 80 or over with acute or convalescent COVID-19. The chain links TRBV24-1 to TRBJ2-1; TRBD2 matches 8 bases. CDR3 sequence: CATSERTGGWNEQFF. In DNA, the CDR3 is TGTGCCACCAGTGAACGTACGGGAGGGTGGAATGAGCAGTTCTTC.